This T cell receptor (beta chain) emerged from a study of cytomegalovirus exposure and HLA in healthy donors. V lost 6 bases to trimming and J lost 6 bases; unmatched junction nucleotides: 10. From germline, CDR1 is MRHNA and CDR2 SNTAGT. This CDR3 comprises 14 residues. The PCR ran on 60 Vbeta and 13 Jbeta primers. Libraries were prepared by immunoSEQ multiplex PCR; TCRdb keeps only in-frame clonotypes and omits some of them. The data hold around 130,000 clones, with about 80% observed a single time. The rearrangement uses TRBV6-4 and TRBJ1-2; 7 nucleotides align to TRBD1. This TCR came from a male donor in good health and CMV-seronegative. Sequencing was performed on PBMCs. CDR3 region: CASSADRESDGYTF. DNA for the CDR3: TGTGCCAGCAGCGCAGACAGGGAGAGCGATGGCTACACCTTC.